This T cell receptor (beta chain) derives from a study of beta chain features in type 1 diabetes (dated by TCRdb to 2017 to 2018). As for the study more broadly: Patients and healthy donors did not differ in mean age, gender distribution, total cell number or subset yield. A total of around 110,000,000 sorted cells were examined across all samples, and RNA yield correlated strongly with the number of cells per subset. In the study, recently diagnosed type 1 diabetes patients and matched healthy donors were compared on the TCRB repertoires of their sorted circulating CD4+ T cell subsets. Naive and central memory subsets were obtained from all 30 or so donors, but regulatory and stem cell-like memory subsets were isolated from only 8 patients and roughly eight healthy donors.

A note on this clone: It has no known antigen specificity. No quality values exist for individual bases; no much larger clone is one base distant. Other DNA sequences in this sample translate to the same CDR3.

The entire amount of isolated RNA was reverse transcribed using the High Capacity cDNA Reverse Transcription Kit, so the sequenced TCRB transcripts were expressed ones. Naive, central memory and regulatory T cell samples underwent deep immunoSEQ sequencing, averaging about 3.57 million total reads per sample. Sorted cells were lysed in RLT buffer, and RNA was extracted using DNase-treated RNeasy Micro or Mini kits according to cell number. To prevent cross-contamination, each cell subset was processed individually, whereas patient and healthy donor samples were processed jointly. The immunoSEQ multiplex PCR was used to amplify TCRB sequences from cDNA, generating 87-bp fragments that spanned the CDR3 region. The amplicons were sequenced using the Illumina HiSeq platform. The authors' analysis ran thus. Synthetic template baselines were used to correct PCR bias computationally, reads within Hamming distance 2 were collapsed together, and singletons that could not be merged were discarded. Reads were aligned against IMGT so that V, D and J genes, CDR3 length and insertions or deletions at six rearrangement sites could be assigned. Clonotype counts were normalized to sorted cell number within each subset before computing true diversity and Gini coefficients with the tcR R package. The overlap coefficient, calculated on TCRB nucleotide sequences, was used to quantify repertoire sharing. TCRdb provides this immuneACCESS table in a form limited to in-frame rearrangements. Some clones are lacking; in checked studies, under half of them reflect an unresolved V gene, and why the rest are absent is not known. The D gene and trimming were derived from the DNA, and the V and J assignments and clone size from that table. This sample gives some 360,000 clones in total; over 9% of them show up just once. The ten largest clones take up 0.6% of the sample.

Study-level results and caveats: At VDJ recombination sites, patients with type 1 diabetes made fewer insertions and deleted more nucleotides, a pattern implying thymic rearrangement abnormalities. Naive, central memory and regulatory TCRB repertoires appeared to be more similar among patients than among healthy donors. PCR may preferentially amplify shorter templates, but because patient and control samples were amplified and corrected together, any resulting skew would affect both groups equally. Because cDNA rather than genomic DNA was sequenced, highly expressing activated cells could have been over-represented, although no difference in activation and CD3 levels was found between groups. A moderate but significant shortening of TCRB CDR3 length was observed in type 1 diabetes patients in all four CD4+ subsets. Because small numbers of individuals were included in the HLA sub-analyses, any influence of HLA type on TCRB rearrangement was left unresolved.

The CDR3 runs 14 residues from the cysteine to the phenylalanine. Kept here is only the CDR3 DNA, which spans 42 bases and is read in frame from base 1. The V and J ends are trimmed by 0 bases and 1 base, leaving 7 bases between them. The germline V gene specifies SGHRS as CDR1 and YFSETQ as CDR2. A single peripheral blood draw of approximately 0.11 L on average was collected from each donor into heparinised tubes. Naive, central memory, regulatory and stem cell-like memory CD4+ T cells were sorted on a BD FACSAria II using a panel including CD45RO, CCR7, CD25, CD127, CD95 and CD27. A purity above 95% was achieved for all sorted populations. Right away, PBMCs were isolated by Lymphoprep density gradient centrifugation and were stained directly, with no culture step. So that batch effects would be minimized, each experiment stained and sorted samples in pairs, pairing one healthy donor with one patient.

The chain couples TRBV5-1 to TRBJ1-1, with the D gene not confidently named. The TCR comes from a young man with type 1 diabetes. The source material was central memory CD4+ T cells from blood. The DNA sequence is TGCGCCAGCAGCTTGGACAGAACGAACACTGAAGCTTTCTTT. This codes for CASSLDRTNTEAFF.